The 20 T cell receptor beta chains reported below all come from one sample, sequenced in a study of shared clonotypes between healthy human individuals. Clones were read by immunoSEQ multiplex PCR, and TCRdb kept only the in-frame ones, dropping some. The profile shows more than 2,000,000 clones, roughly nine tenths of them singletons. Sequencing used naive CD4+ T cells sorted from blood. As for subset: CD45RA+ positively selected. The receptors were sampled from a man aged 18 to 30 in good health.

This chain links TRBV30 with TRBJ2-3; no clear D. This CDR3 is 13 amino acids long. V was trimmed by 5 bases and J by 2 bases, leaving 11 bases between them. Germline CDR1 GTSNPN, CDR2 SVGIG (reference sequence). In DNA form, the CDR3 reads TGTGCCTGGGGTTTACCAGCCACAGATACGCAGTATTTT. Protein sequence: CAWGLPATDTQYF.

This clone was counted a single time. This chain uses TRBV4-3 with TRBJ2-3; 8 positions match TRBD1. The germline V gene has CDR1 LGHNA and CDR2 YSLEER. V was pared by 4 bases and J by 0 bases, with 6 bases of the junction left unmatched. The CDR3 has 16 residues. The CDR3 is CASSPGQGGSTDTQYF. CDR3 sequence (DNA): TGCGCCAGCAGCCCAGGACAGGGCGGGAGCACAGATACGCAGTATTTT.

J is TRBJ1-1 and V is TRBV19, with TRBD1 as a possible D gene (5 bases). In germline, CDR1 is LNHDA, CDR2 SQIVND (reference sequence). V lost 3 bases and J 1 base, leaving 15 bases between the germline ends. The CDR3 is 16 residues long. The CDR3: CASSIVSGFPNTEAFF. The DNA for the CDR3 is TGTGCCAGTAGTATCGTTTCAGGGTTCCCGAACACTGAAGCTTTCTTT.

As to this clone: Other DNA sequences in the sample encode the same CDR3. V is TRBV4-1 and J is TRBJ2-4, with D perhaps TRBD2 (6 bases). The CDR3 length is 15 residues. Trimming removed 0 bases from V and 2 bases from J, with 8 bases in between. Germline CDR1 and CDR2: MGHRA and YSYEKL. The CDR3 nucleotides are TGCGCCAGCAGCCAAGAGGGGGGATCCAAAAACATTCAGTACTTC. The encoded protein is CASSQEGGSKNIQYF.

This rearrangement joins TRBV19 to TRBJ1-5; D perhaps matches TRBD1 (6 bases). The CDR3 has 17 residues. Germline V gene sequence: CDR1 LNHDA, CDR2 SQIVND (reference sequence). V lost 3 bases and J lost 3, with 18 bases in between. As DNA, the CDR3 is TGTGCCAGTAGTATTGAACAGGGACGCCTTCCCAATCAGCCCCAGCATTTT. It yields the protein CASSIEQGRLPNQPQHF. The whole variable domain, filled in from reference TRBV19 and TRBJ1-5, reads DGGITQSPKYLFRKEGQNVTLSCEQNLNHDAMYWYRQDPGQGLRLIYYSQIVNDFQKGDIAEGYSVSREKKESFPLTVTSAQKNPTAFYLCASSIEQGRLPNQPQHFGDGTRLSIL.

DNA of the CDR3: TGTGCCACCAGCAGAGATCCTTCGGCTAGCGGGAAGCTCACAGATACGCAGTATTTT. This gives the protein CATSRDPSASGKLTDTQYF. The V gene is TRBV15, the J gene TRBJ2-3; 9 nucleotides agree with TRBD2. Germline V gives CDR1 LNHNV, CDR2 YYDKDF (reference sequence). Losses at the gene ends were 0 bases for V and 2 bases for J; bases not matched to a gene: 12. This CDR3 is 19 amino acids long.

V and J are TRBV4-1 and TRBJ2-7; possibly TRBD1 for D (6 bases). Trimming took 1 base from V and 2 from J, leaving 15 bases between them. CDR3 size: 16 residues. Looked up from germline, CDR1 is MGHRA and CDR2 is YSYEKL. CDR3 in DNA: TGCGCCAGCAGCCAAGTCTTTTCGACAGGTCCCTACGAGCAGTACTTC. It is translated as CASSQVFSTGPYEQYF.

The chain carries TRBV5-6 and TRBJ2-2; D is perhaps TRBD2 (6 bases). The V end lost 4 bases, the J end lost 4 bases, and 14 bases lay between the germline ends. In germline, CDR1 is SGHDT, CDR2 YYEEEE. The CDR3 runs to 15 residues. Written as DNA, the CDR3 is TGTGCCAGCAGCGCCGGAGGGTTCAGCACCGGGGAGCTGTTTTTT. Amino acid sequence: CASSAGGFSTGELFF.

V and J are TRBV9 and TRBJ1-4; D uncertain. V dropped 4 bases and J dropped 0 bases, with 10 bases sitting between them. Germline loops: CDR1 SGDLS, CDR2 YYNGEE. The CDR3 runs 15 residues. DNA of the CDR3: TGTGCCAGCAGCTCCGACGGTGCAACTAATGAAAAACTGTTTTTT. This codes for CASSSDGATNEKLFF. The full variable domain, rest sourced from reference TRBV9 and TRBJ1-4, is DSGVTQTPKHLITATGQRVTLRCSPRSGDLSVYWYQQSLDQGLQFLIQYYNGEERAKGNILERFSAQQFPDLHSELNLSSLELGDSALYFCASSSDGATNEKLFFGSGTQLSVL.

This chain joins TRBV19 and TRBJ1-2; D possibly corresponds to TRBD1 (5 bases). The CDR3 is 16 residues long. V lost 5 bases and J 4 bases, leaving 20 bases between the germline ends. In germline, CDR1 is LNHDA, CDR2 SQIVND (reference sequence). DNA for the CDR3: TGTGCCAGTAGTCCAAATCCCGGGACGGTAAGCTATGGCTACACCTTC. Encoded protein: CASSPNPGTVSYGYTF.

This chain uses TRBV29-1 with TRBJ1-3; no firm D call. CDR3 length: 13 residues. Germline CDR1 SQVTM, CDR2 ANQGSEA. The V end was cut by 6 bases, the J end by 5 bases, with 14 bases between. CDR3 in DNA: TGCAGCGTCCACTCTACATTGCGAAACACCATATATTTT. Protein product: CSVHSTLRNTIYF.

The J gene is TRBJ1-2, the V gene TRBV29-1, with TRBD1 as a possible D gene (5 bases). The CDR3 is 13 amino acids. The V end was cut by 4 bases, the J end by 4 bases, with 13 bases between. The germline gives CDR1 SQVTM, CDR2 ANQGSEA. As DNA, the CDR3 is TGCAGCGTTGGACAGCGAATTGGCTATGGCTACACCTTC. Its protein is CSVGQRIGYGYTF.

The J gene is TRBJ2-5, the V gene TRBV27, with D perhaps TRBD2 (7 bases). Trimming shortened V by 2 bases and J by 4 bases, and 17 bases separated the two germline ends. The V gene's germline CDR1 is MNHEY and CDR2 SMNVEV (reference sequence). The CDR3 covers 16 residues. CDR3 nucleotide sequence: TGTGCCAGCAGTTTAGGGGGCGGGGGCAGAGGAGAGACCCAGTACTTC. Its protein is CASSLGGGGRGETQYF.

Concerning this clone: This sample includes further DNA sequences coding for the same CDR3. J is TRBJ1-3 and V is TRBV9; D not certain. CDR3 length: 14 residues. Germline V CDR1 and CDR2: SGDLS, YYNGEE. V dropped 3 bases and J dropped 2 bases, with 9 bases sitting between them. In DNA, the CDR3 is TGTGCCAGCAGCGGTGGTGGGCCTGGAAACACCATATATTTT. Translating gives CASSGGGPGNTIYF.

In DNA, the CDR3 is TGTGCCAGCAGCTCCCGACGGTTCGGCGGGGAGCTGTTTTTT. Translation gives CASSSRRFGGELFF. The chain carries TRBV7-2 and TRBJ2-2; no reliable D call. The V gene's germline CDR1 is SGHTA and CDR2 FQGNSA. Trimming stripped 4 bases from V and 7 bases from J, with 13 bases between. The CDR3 runs to 14 residues.

The rearrangement uses TRBV7-2 and TRBJ2-5; D is unresolved. The CDR3 contains 14 residues. V gave up 3 bases and J gave up 3 bases, with 11 bases separating them. Germline V gene lookup returns CDR1 SGHTA and CDR2 FQGNSA. The CDR3 protein is CASSLQGLEETQYF. For the CDR3, the DNA is TGTGCCAGCAGCTTGCAAGGGCTAGAAGAGACCCAGTACTTC.

Worth noting for this clone: Other DNA sequences in the same sample also yield this CDR3. The chain recombines TRBV5-1 with TRBJ2-3; D perhaps matches TRBD1 (6 bases). CDR1 is SGHRS, CDR2 YFSETQ, per germline. The CDR3 runs 15 residues. Deletions cut 0 bases from V and 0 bases from J, with 8 bases between. Here the CDR3 DNA reads TGCGCCAGCAGCTTGGCGACAGGAAGCACAGATACGCAGTATTTT. Translated, it gives CASSLATGSTDTQYF.

This clone was seen only once. The V and J genes are TRBV18 and TRBJ2-1, with D uncertain. Germline V CDR1 and CDR2: KGHSH, LQKENI. The CDR3 length is 14 residues. V was cut by 3 bases and J by 7 bases, with 13 bases left in between. For the CDR3, the DNA is TGTGCCAGCTCACCTGGTGCCCAGGAGAATGAGCAGTTCTTC. This gives the protein CASSPGAQENEQFF.

This sequence joins TRBV7-2 and TRBJ2-7, with D perhaps TRBD1 (6 bases). Germline lookup yields CDR1 SGHTA and CDR2 FQGNSA. V was pared by 2 bases and J by 1 base, with 18 bases between. The CDR3 has 17 residues. The CDR3: CASSLSGGSGVSYEQYF. CDR3 DNA sequence: TGTGCCAGCAGCTTATCGGGTGGGTCAGGGGTGTCCTACGAGCAGTACTTC.

This chain joins TRBV5-6 and TRBJ2-7; 8 nucleotides line up with TRBD2. Germline V gene sequence: CDR1 SGHDT, CDR2 YYEEEE. The CDR3 covers 15 residues. The V segment lost 4 bases and the J segment 1 base; nucleotides outside the gene matches: 7. In DNA form, the CDR3 reads TGTGCCAGCAGCCGACGGCTAGCGGGTTCCTACGAGCAGTACTTC. It yields the protein CASSRRLAGSYEQYF. The full variable domain, rest sourced from reference TRBV5-6 and TRBJ2-7, is DAGVTQSPTHLIKTRGQQVTLRCSPKSGHDTVSWYQQALGQGPQFIFQYYEEEERQRGNFPDRFSGHQFPNYSSELNVNALLLGDSALYLCASSRRLAGSYEQYFGPGTRLTVT.